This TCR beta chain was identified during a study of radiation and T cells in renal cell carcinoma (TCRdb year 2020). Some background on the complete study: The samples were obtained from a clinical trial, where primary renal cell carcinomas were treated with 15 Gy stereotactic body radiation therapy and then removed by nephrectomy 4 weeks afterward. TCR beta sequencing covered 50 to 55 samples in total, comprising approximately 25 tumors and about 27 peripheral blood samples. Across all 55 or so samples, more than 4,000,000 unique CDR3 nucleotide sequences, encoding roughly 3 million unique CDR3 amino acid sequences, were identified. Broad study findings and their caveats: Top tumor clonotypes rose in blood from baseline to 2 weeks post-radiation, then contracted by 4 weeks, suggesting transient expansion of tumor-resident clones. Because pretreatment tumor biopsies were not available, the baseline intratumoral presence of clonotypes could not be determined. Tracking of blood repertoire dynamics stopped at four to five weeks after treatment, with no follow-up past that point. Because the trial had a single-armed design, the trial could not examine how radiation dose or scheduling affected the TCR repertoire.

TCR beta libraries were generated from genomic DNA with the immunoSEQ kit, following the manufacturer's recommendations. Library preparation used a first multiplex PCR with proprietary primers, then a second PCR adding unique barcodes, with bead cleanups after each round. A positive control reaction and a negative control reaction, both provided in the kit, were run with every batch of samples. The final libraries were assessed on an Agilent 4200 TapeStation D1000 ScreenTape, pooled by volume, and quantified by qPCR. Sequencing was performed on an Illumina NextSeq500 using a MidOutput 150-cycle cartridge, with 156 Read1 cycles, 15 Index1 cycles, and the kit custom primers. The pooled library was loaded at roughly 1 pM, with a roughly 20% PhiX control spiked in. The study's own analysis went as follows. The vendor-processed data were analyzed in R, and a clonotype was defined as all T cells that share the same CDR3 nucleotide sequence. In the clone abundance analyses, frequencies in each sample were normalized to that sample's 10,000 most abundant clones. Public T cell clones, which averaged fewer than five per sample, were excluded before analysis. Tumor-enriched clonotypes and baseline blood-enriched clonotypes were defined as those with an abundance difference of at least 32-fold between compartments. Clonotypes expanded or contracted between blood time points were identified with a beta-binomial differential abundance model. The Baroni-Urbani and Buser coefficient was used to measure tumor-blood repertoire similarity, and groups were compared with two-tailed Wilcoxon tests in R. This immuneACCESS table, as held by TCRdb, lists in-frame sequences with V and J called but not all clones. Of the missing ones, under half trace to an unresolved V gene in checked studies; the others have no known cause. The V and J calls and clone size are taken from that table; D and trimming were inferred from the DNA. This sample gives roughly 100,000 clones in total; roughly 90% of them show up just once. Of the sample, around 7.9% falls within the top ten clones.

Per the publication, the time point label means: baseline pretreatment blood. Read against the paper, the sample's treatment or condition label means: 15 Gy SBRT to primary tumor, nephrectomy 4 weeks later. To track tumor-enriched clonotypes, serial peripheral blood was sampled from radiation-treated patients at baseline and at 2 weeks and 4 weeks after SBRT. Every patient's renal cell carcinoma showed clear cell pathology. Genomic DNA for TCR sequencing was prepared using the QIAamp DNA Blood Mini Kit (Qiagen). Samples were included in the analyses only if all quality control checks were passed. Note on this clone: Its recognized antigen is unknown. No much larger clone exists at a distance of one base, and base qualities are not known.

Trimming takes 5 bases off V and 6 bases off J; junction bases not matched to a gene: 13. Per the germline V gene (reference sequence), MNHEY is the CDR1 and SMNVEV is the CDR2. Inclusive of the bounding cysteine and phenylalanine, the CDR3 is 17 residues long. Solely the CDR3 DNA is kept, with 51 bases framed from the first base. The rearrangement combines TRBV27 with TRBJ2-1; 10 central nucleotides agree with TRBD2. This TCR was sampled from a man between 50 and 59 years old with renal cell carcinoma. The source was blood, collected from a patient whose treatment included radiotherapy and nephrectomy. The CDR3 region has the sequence CASSLGLAVPTGNEQFF. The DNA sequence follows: TGTGCCAGCAGTCTAGGACTAGCGGTCCCCACCGGCAATGAGCAGTTCTTC.